The 9 T cell receptor beta chains reported below all come from one sample, sequenced in a study of control samples from healthy donors and cancer patients. Assay: immunoSEQ multiplex PCR; the TCRdb copy retains only in-frame clones and omits some. The sample shows 110,000 to 150,000 clones, 90% to 95% of them seen only once. Sequencing was done on a sample of blood. These receptors were obtained from a man aged 35 to 55 in good health.

This chain joins TRBV5-1 and TRBJ2-7, with D unresolved. Deletions cut 4 bases from V and 0 bases from J, with 14 bases between. CDR3 size: 15 residues. The germline gives CDR1 SGHRS, CDR2 YFSETQ. CDR3 DNA: TGCGCCAGCAGCCCCCCCAAGGGTAGCTCCTACGAGCAGTACTTC. It yields the protein CASSPPKGSSYEQYF.

This clone appeared a single time. This chain uses TRBV28 with TRBJ2-1; D remains unclear. The V gene's germline CDR1 is MDHEN and CDR2 SYDVKM. The CDR3 runs to 12 residues. Trimming removed 1 base at V and 6 bases at J, with 4 bases between. In DNA form, the CDR3 reads TGTGCCAGCAGTTTATCCAGCAATGAGCAGTTCTTC. It encodes CASSLSSNEQFF.

The table lists this clone with a few counts. The V call is TRBV11-2, the J call TRBJ2-1; tentative D call: TRBD2 (6 bases). The CDR3 has 14 amino acids. The germline V gene encodes CDR1 SGHAT and CDR2 FQNNGV. V gave up 1 base and J gave up 9 bases, with 13 bases separating them. The CDR3: CASSLVLAMPEQFF. Here the CDR3 DNA reads TGTGCCAGCAGCTTAGTTCTAGCGATGCCTGAGCAGTTCTTC.

This clone is medium-sized (0.01 to 0.1%). The chain has TRBV28 and TRBJ2-7, with TRBD2 identical over 9 bases. There are 14 residues in the CDR3. Germline CDR1 reads MDHEN; CDR2 reads SYDVKM. The trim removed 5 bases at V and 5 bases at J, leaving 7 bases unmatched. CDR3 bases: TGTGCCAGCAGTACCTCTAGCGGGAACCACGAGCAGTACTTC. Translating gives CASSTSSGNHEQYF.

V usage is TRBV19 and J usage is TRBJ1-5; no definite D call. V was shortened by 6 bases and J by 0 bases, with 12 bases between the two germline ends. CDR1 LNHDA and CDR2 SQIVND come from the germline V gene (reference sequence). This CDR3 is 15 amino acids long. In nucleotides, the CDR3 is TGTGCCAGTAGGATCCTTGTGAATAGCAATCAGCCCCAGCATTTT. It is translated as CASRILVNSNQPQHF.

The chain couples TRBV24-1 to TRBJ2-7; TRBD1 aligns across 10 bases. V was pared by 2 bases and J by 4 bases, with 4 bases of the junction left unmatched. Germline V gene lookup returns CDR1 KGHDR and CDR2 SFDVKD. The CDR3 is 15 amino acids. The CDR3 is CATSDWDRGIYEQYF. The CDR3 region has the DNA TGTGCCACCAGTGATTGGGACAGGGGAATATACGAGCAGTACTTC.

The chain joins TRBV29-1 to TRBJ2-7; D ambiguous. This CDR3 has 14 amino acids. Germline V gives CDR1 SQVTM, CDR2 ANQGSEA. V was pared by 4 bases and J by 2 bases, with 15 bases between. CDR3 residues: CSVVPSAGTYEQYF. CDR3 nucleotides: TGCAGCGTTGTCCCCTCCGCAGGCACCTACGAGCAGTACTTC.

The V and J genes are TRBV7-3 and TRBJ2-3; 11 nucleotides line up with TRBD2. The germline CDR1 and CDR2 sequences are SGHTA and FQGTGA. The CDR3 is 16 amino acids. Losses at the gene ends were 4 bases for V and 3 bases for J; bases not matched to a gene: 6. The DNA of the CDR3 is TGTGCCAGCAGCTCCTCGACTAGCGGGGTTACAGATACGCAGTATTTT. Encoded protein: CASSSSTSGVTDTQYF. Filled out from reference TRBV7-3 and TRBJ2-3, the complete variable domain reads GAGVSQTPSNKVTEKGKYVELRCDPISGHTALYWYRQSLGQGPEFLIYFQGTGAADDSGLPNDRFFAVRPEGSVSTLKIQRTERGDSAVYLCASSSSTSGVTDTQYFGPGTRLTVL.

The chain links TRBV2 to TRBJ2-1, with a weak D call TRBD1 (6 bases). The V gene's germline CDR1 is SNHLY and CDR2 FYNNEI. V gave up 9 bases and J gave up 5 bases, with 20 bases separating them. This CDR3 spans 15 amino acids. CDR3 coding DNA: TGTGCCAGTACCCTAGCAGGGGTTTTTGACAATGAGCAGTTCTTC. This gives the protein CASTLAGVFDNEQFF.